One sample yielded the 6 T cell receptor beta chains listed below, sequenced in a study of blood T cell repertoires in COVID-19. Profiling relied on immunoSEQ multiplex PCR, and the TCRdb table lists in-frame clones only, not all of them. Of 130,000 to 150,000 clones listed, roughly 87% were seen once; the top ten hold 0.95%. Sequencing was performed on peripheral blood. The source of these receptors is a woman between 45 and 60 years old with acute or convalescent COVID-19.

This clone was seen more than once but under ten times. V and J are TRBV10-1 and TRBJ1-1; D not resolved. Per the germline V gene, CDR1 is WNHNN and CDR2 is SYGVQD (reference sequence). The CDR3 loop spans 14 amino acids. Trimming took off 0 bases at V and 3 bases at J, with 8 bases between the two ends. The CDR3 coding sequence is TGCGCCAGCAGTGAGTCGATCCGGGACACTGAAGCTTTCTTT. This translates into CASSESIRDTEAFF.

This chain uses TRBV13 with TRBJ1-2, with D maybe TRBD1 (5 bases). CDR3 length: 17 residues. In germline, CDR1 is PRHDT, CDR2 FYEKMQ (reference sequence). Trimming pared 0 bases from V and 3 bases from J, leaving 17 bases between. CDR3 residues: CASSLGGGAGGDYGYTF. CDR3 in DNA: TGTGCCAGCAGCTTAGGAGGAGGGGCAGGCGGGGACTATGGCTACACCTTC.

The chain combines TRBV27 with TRBJ2-3; 11 bases map to TRBD2. The germline V gene encodes CDR1 MNHEY and CDR2 SMNVEV (reference sequence). The CDR3 totals 16 residues. V lost 6 bases, J lost 4 bases, and 9 bases stayed unmatched. CDR3 residues: CASRQRLAGKADTQYF. The CDR3 nucleotides read TGTGCCAGCAGGCAAAGACTAGCGGGGAAGGCAGATACGCAGTATTTT.

This sequence joins TRBV5-8 and TRBJ2-7; 9 bases map to TRBD1. The V segment lost 9 bases and the J segment 2 bases; nucleotides outside the gene matches: 9. Germline loops: CDR1 SGHTS, CDR2 YDEGEE. The CDR3 runs 14 residues. CDR3 sequence (DNA): TGTGCCAACGCACCCGGGACAGGGACCTACGAGCAGTACTTC. This encodes CANAPGTGTYEQYF.

In this sample, this clone turned up once. V and J are TRBV9 and TRBJ2-3; 7 nucleotides align to TRBD2. CDR3 size: 15 residues. Germline assignment: CDR1 SGDLS and CDR2 YYNGEE. V shed 1 base, J shed 2 bases, and the junction held 4 bases outside the gene matches. Here the CDR3 reads CASSVQRGYTDTQYF. DNA of the CDR3: TGTGCCAGCAGCGTACAGCGGGGATACACAGATACGCAGTATTTT. Supplemented by reference TRBV9 and TRBJ2-3, the full variable domain reads DSGVTQTPKHLITATGQRVTLRCSPRSGDLSVYWYQQSLDQGLQFLIQYYNGEERAKGNILERFSAQQFPDLHSELNLSSLELGDSALYFCASSVQRGYTDTQYFGPGTRLTVL.

The sample holds a few counts of this clone. The genes are TRBV7-2 and TRBJ1-6; tentative D call: TRBD1 (6 bases). Germline assignment: CDR1 SGHTA and CDR2 FQGNSA. The CDR3 is 13 residues long. V lost 1 base, J lost 8 bases, and 6 bases lay in between. CDR3 nucleotides: TGTGCCAGCAGCTTAGACAGGGATTCACCCCTCCACTTT. Protein: CASSLDRDSPLHF.